Listed below are T cell receptor beta chains from one sample, sequenced in a study of OX40 agonist ivuxolimab in advanced cancers. Using immunoSEQ multiplex PCR, the repertoire was profiled, and TCRdb retains in-frame clones only, with some absent. The sample includes tens of thousands of clones, approximately 90% of them seen just once. The input for sequencing was CD4+ or CD8+ T cells sorted from blood, taken in a trial of the OX40 agonist ivuxolimab. The source of these receptors is an adult with an advanced solid tumor such as melanoma, head and neck, liver or kidney cancer. The CDR3 runs from the conserved cysteine through the conserved F or W. The D gene is left open where the match is weak. Only part of the rows carry a size: once, few, many, or a class if the clone is expanded.

v_gene,d_gene,abundance,j_gene,CDR3aa,CDR3nt
TRBV7-8,-,-,TRBJ2-6,CASSLGSGANVLTF,TGTGCCAGCAGCTTGGGTTCTGGGGCCAACGTCCTGACTTTC
TRBV5-1,-,-,TRBJ1-1,CASSKDPGANTEAFF,TGCGCCAGCAGCAAGGATCCAGGGGCGAACACTGAAGCTTTCTTT
TRBV18,-,-,TRBJ2-5,CASSPPGQLSGGETQYF,TGTGCCAGCTCACCCCCGGGACAGCTGAGCGGGGGTGAGACCCAGTACTTC
TRBV27,-,few,TRBJ1-1,CASSLFLGNTEAFF,TGTGCCAGCAGTTTATTTCTCGGGAACACTGAAGCTTTCTTT
TRBV5-1,TRBD1,-,TRBJ2-2,CASSLGPQTGGGTGELFF,TGCGCCAGCAGCTTGGGCCCCCAAACAGGGGGCGGCACCGGGGAGCTGTTTTTT
TRBV6-5,-,-,TRBJ2-3,CASSSTGTAPTDTQYF,TGTGCCAGCAGTTCTACCGGGACCGCTCCCACAGATACGCAGTATTTT
TRBV11-2,-,once,TRBJ1-6,CASSMRSNGPNHSPLHF,TGTGCCAGCAGCATGAGGTCTAACGGACCCAACCATTCACCCCTCCACTTT
TRBV5-1,-,-,TRBJ2-1,CASSLEGPFSNEQFF,TGCGCCAGCAGCTTAGAAGGTCCATTCTCTAATGAGCAGTTCTTC
TRBV4-3,TRBD1,once,TRBJ2-3,CASSQSIGGTGTDTQYF,TGCGCCAGCAGCCAGAGTATTGGGGGGACAGGGACAGATACGCAGTATTTT
TRBV9,TRBD2,-,TRBJ2-2,CASSVATSGGPNTGELFF,TGTGCCAGCAGCGTAGCTACTAGCGGGGGGCCGAACACCGGGGAGCTGTTTTTT
TRBV2,-,-,TRBJ2-1,CASSDQRAPRGNEQFF,TGTGCCAGCAGTGACCAACGGGCTCCACGTGGCAATGAGCAGTTCTTC
TRBV19,-,-,TRBJ1-1,CASSPTGAGTEAFF,TGTGCCAGTAGCCCTACGGGGGCGGGCACTGAAGCTTTCTTT
TRBV27,TRBD2,-,TRBJ2-3,CASSTRLAVSTDTQYF,TGTGCCAGCAGTACCCGACTAGCGGTTAGCACAGATACGCAGTATTTT
TRBV5-4,-,-,TRBJ2-3,CASSLVAGTDTQYF,TGTGCCAGCAGCTTAGTCGCAGGCACAGATACGCAGTATTTT
TRBV29-1,-,-,TRBJ1-1,CSVEGVTEAFF,TGCAGCGTTGAAGGTGTCACTGAAGCTTTCTTT
TRBV5-1,-,-,TRBJ2-6,CASSSGQEVSGANVLTF,TGCGCCAGCAGCAGCGGACAAGAGGTCTCTGGGGCCAACGTCCTGACTTTC
TRBV28,-,-,TRBJ1-6,CASSIRPSALHF,TGTGCCAGCAGCATCCGACCAAGCGCCCTCCACTTT
TRBV7-2,-,-,TRBJ2-6,CASSPQGGGANVLTF,TGTGCCAGCAGCCCCCAGGGTGGTGGGGCCAACGTCCTGACTTTC
TRBV19,TRBD1,-,TRBJ1-6,CASLTNRGRGSPLHF,TGTGCCAGCTTAACTAACAGGGGGCGCGGATCACCCCTCCACTTT
TRBV29-1,-,-,TRBJ1-2,CNALTRGDGYTF,TGCAACGCCCTTACACGAGGGGATGGCTACACCTTC
TRBV6-6,-,-,TRBJ1-1,CASTPINRVSGTEAFF,TGTGCCAGCACCCCAATAAACAGGGTAAGTGGCACTGAAGCTTTCTTT
TRBV28,-,-,TRBJ2-1,CASSSPAGLGYNEQFF,TGTGCCAGCAGTTCCCCCGCGGGTTTAGGTTACAATGAGCAGTTCTTC
TRBV6-5,-,-,TRBJ2-7,CASSYWGSYEQYF,TGTGCCAGCAGTTACTGGGGTTCCTACGAGCAGTACTTC
TRBV7-9,-,-,TRBJ2-7,CASSLGGSAGEQYF,TGTGCCAGCAGCTTAGGAGGGAGTGCTGGCGAGCAGTACTTC
TRBV7-9,-,-,TRBJ1-1,CATSDNRNTEAFF,TGTGCCACTTCGGACAACAGGAACACTGAAGCTTTCTTT
TRBV13,-,-,TRBJ2-3,CASSLVGGQGTDTQYF,TGTGCCAGCAGCTTAGTGGGGGGGCAAGGCACAGATACGCAGTATTTT
TRBV28,-,-,TRBJ2-7,CASWTVMNWEQYF,TGTGCCAGCTGGACAGTTATGAACTGGGAGCAGTACTTC